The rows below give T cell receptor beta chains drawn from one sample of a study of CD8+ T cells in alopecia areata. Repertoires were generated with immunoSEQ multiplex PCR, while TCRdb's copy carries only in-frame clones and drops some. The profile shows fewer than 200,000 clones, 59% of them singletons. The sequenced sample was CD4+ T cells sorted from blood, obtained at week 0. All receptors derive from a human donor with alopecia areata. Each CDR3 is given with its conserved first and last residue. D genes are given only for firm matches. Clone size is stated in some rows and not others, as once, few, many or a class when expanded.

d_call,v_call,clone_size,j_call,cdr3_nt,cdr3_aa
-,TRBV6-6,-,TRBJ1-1,TGTGCCAGCCTTCGCGACAGGACGGCGAACACTGAAGCTTTCTTT,CASLRDRTANTEAFF
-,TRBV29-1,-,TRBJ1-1,TGCAGCGTCCCCCCGTGGGAGAGGAACACTGAAGCTTTCTTT,CSVPPWERNTEAFF
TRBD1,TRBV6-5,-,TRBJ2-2,TGTGCCAGCAGTTCATCCGGGACAGGGCGCTCCGGGGAGCTGTTTTTT,CASSSSGTGRSGELFF
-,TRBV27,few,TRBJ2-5,TGTGCCACCAGGAAGTCGGGACAAGAGACCCAGTACTTC,CATRKSGQETQYF
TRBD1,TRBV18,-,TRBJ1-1,TGTGCCAGCTCACCTCAGGGGGGAACTGAAGCTTTCTTT,CASSPQGGTEAFF
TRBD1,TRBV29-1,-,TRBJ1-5,TGCAGCGTTCGGACAGGGGCTAATCAGCCCCAGCATTTT,CSVRTGANQPQHF
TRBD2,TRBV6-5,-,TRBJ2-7,TGTGCCAGCAGTGTAACCCTAACGGGGGGCTACGAGCAGTACTTC,CASSVTLTGGYEQYF
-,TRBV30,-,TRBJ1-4,TGTGCCTGGAGCAGGAAAGATAATGAAAAACTGTTTTTT,CAWSRKDNEKLFF
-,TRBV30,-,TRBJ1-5,TGTGCCTGGAGTCCGGACAGTCGACATCAGCCCCAGCATTTT,CAWSPDSRHQPQHF
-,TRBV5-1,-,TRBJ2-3,TGCGCCAGCAGCTCGGACAGTGCTAGCACAGATACGCAGTATTTT,CASSSDSASTDTQYF
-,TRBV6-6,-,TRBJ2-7,TGTGCCAGCAGTTTAAGTAGCTACGAGCAGTACTTC,CASSLSSYEQYF
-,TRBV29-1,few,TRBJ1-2,TGCAGCGTTCTAGAGGCGTATGGCTACACCTTC,CSVLEAYGYTF
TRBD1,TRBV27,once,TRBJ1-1,TGTGCCAGCAGTTCCAGGGGGTGGAACACTGAAGCTTTCTTT,CASSSRGWNTEAFF
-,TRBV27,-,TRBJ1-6,TGTGCCAGCAGTTACGCAGTAAGGATAGGTTCACCCCTCCACTTT,CASSYAVRIGSPLHF
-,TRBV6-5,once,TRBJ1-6,TGTGCCAGCAGTAGAAAGGGGGGTAATTCACCCCTCCACTTT,CASSRKGGNSPLHF
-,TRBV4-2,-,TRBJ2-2,TGTGCCAGCAGCCAAGGGACACCCGGATACTCGAACACCGGGGAGCTGTTTTTT,CASSQGTPGYSNTGELFF
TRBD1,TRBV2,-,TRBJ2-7,TGTGCCAGCCATACACAGGGGGCACGTGGGTACTTC,CASHTQGARGYF
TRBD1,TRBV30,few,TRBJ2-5,TGTGCCTGGGACAGGGGTAGGGAGACCCAGTACTTC,CAWDRGRETQYF
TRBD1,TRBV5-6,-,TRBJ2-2,TGTGCCAGCAGCTTGTTTTTCCCCCGGGACAGGGTGGCCGGGGAGCTGTTTTTT,CASSLFFPRDRVAGELFF
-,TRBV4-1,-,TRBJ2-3,TGCGCCAGCAGCCAAGACGGCGCAGGGACCCTCACAGATACGCAGTATTTT,CASSQDGAGTLTDTQYF
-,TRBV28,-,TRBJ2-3,TGTGCCAGCAGTCTGACCAGGGATACGCAGTATTTT,CASSLTRDTQYF
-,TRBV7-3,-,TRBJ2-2,TGTGCCAGCAGCCCCGGGACAAACACCGGGGAGCTGTTTTTT,CASSPGTNTGELFF
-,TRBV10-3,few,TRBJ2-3,TGTGCCATCAGAAGGGACCCCACAGATACGCAGTATTTT,CAIRRDPTDTQYF
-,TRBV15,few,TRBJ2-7,TGTGCCACCAGCAGCCGCAACTACGAGCAGTACTTC,CATSSRNYEQYF
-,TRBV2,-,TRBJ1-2,TGTGCCAGCAGAATGTATGGCTACACCTTC,CASRMYGYTF
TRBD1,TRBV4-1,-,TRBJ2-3,TGCGCCAGCAGCCAAGATGGGCCGGACAGGGGGCAAACAGATACGCAGTATTTT,CASSQDGPDRGQTDTQYF